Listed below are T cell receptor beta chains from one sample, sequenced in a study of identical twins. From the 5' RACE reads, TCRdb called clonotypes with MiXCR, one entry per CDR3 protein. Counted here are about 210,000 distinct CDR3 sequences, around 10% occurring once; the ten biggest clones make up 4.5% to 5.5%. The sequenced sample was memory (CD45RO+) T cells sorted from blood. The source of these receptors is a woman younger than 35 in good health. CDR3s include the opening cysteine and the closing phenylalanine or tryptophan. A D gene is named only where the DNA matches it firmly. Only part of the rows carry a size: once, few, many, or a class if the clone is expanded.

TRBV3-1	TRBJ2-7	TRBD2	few	CASSPLSVREGLYF	TGTGCCAGCAGCCCCCTTAGCGTGCGGGAGGGCCTGTACTTC
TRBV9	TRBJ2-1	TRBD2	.	CASSDRLAGYNEQFF	TGTGCCAGCAGCGACCGACTAGCGGGGTACAATGAGCAGTTCTTC
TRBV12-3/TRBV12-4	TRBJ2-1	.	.	CTFSFSRGDSFVGNEQFF	TGTACCTTCAGTTTTTCCAGGGGAGATTCTTTCGTCGGCAATGAGCAGTTCTTC
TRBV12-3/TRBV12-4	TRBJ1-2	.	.	CASSLGRVYGYTF	TGTGCCAGCAGTTTAGGACGGGTTTATGGCTACACCTTC
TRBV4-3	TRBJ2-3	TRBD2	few	CASSQVASGTRDTQYF	TGCGCCAGCAGCCAAGTGGCTAGCGGGACGCGTGATACGCAGTATTTT
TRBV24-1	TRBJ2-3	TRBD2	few	CATSEGTSGQSTDTQYF	TGTGCCACCAGTGAGGGGACTAGCGGCCAGAGCACAGATACGCAGTATTTT
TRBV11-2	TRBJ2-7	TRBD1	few	CASSLQGTSYEQYF	TGTGCCAGCAGTTTACAGGGGACGTCCTACGAGCAGTACTTC
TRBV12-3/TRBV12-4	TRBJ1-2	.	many	CASSLHRGSSYGYTF	TGTGCCAGCAGTTTACATAGGGGCAGCTCCTATGGCTACACCTTC
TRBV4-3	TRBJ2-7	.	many	CASSQDRTYEQYF	TGCGCCAGCAGCCAAGACAGAACCTACGAGCAGTACTTC
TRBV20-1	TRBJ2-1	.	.	CSARDPLPNEQFF	TGCAGTGCTAGAGATCCCCTCCCCAATGAGCAGTTCTTC
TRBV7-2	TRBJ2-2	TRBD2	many	CASRSGTIYTGELFF	TGTGCCAGCAGATCCGGGACTATATACACCGGGGAGCTGTTTTTT
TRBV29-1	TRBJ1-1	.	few	CSVESWARVAFF	TGCAGCGTTGAATCCTGGGCCCGCGTAGCTTTCTTT
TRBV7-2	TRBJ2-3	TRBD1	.	CASSPTGIVETDTQYF	TGTGCCAGCAGCCCGACAGGGATTGTCGAGACAGATACGCAGTATTTT
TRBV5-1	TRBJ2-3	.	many	CASSPSADTQYF	TGCGCCAGCAGCCCCTCAGCAGATACGCAGTATTTT
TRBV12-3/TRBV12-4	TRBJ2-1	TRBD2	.	CACSLEAGLGSTYNEQFF	TGTGCCTGCAGTTTAGAAGCGGGGCTGGGCTCAACCTACAATGAGCAGTTCTTC
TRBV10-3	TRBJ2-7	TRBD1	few	CAISVSATGTYEQYF	TGTGCCATCAGTGTTAGCGCGACAGGGACCTACGAGCAGTACTTC
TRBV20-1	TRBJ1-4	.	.	CSARRQLNEKLFF	TGCAGTGCTAGAAGGCAGCTTAATGAAAAACTGTTTTTT
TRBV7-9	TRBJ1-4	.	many	CASSYGQSGYEKLFF	TGTGCCAGCAGCTACGGCCAGTCCGGCTATGAAAAACTGTTTTTT
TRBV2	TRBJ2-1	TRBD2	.	CASRLAGGPFEQFF	TGTGCCAGCCGACTAGCGGGGGGGCCGTTTGAGCAGTTCTTC
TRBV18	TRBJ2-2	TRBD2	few	CASSPPAGAGTGELFF	TGTGCCAGCTCACCACCTGCGGGAGCGGGCACCGGGGAGCTGTTTTTT
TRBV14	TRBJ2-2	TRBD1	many	CASSPDRGIRGRTGELFF	TGTGCCAGCAGCCCGGACAGGGGAATTAGGGGACGGACCGGGGAGCTGTTTTTT
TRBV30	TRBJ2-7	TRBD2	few	CACPGPAGLSREQYF	TGTGCCTGTCCCGGACCAGCGGGACTCTCTAGGGAGCAGTACTTC
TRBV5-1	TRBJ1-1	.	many	CASRKEGTEAFF	TGCGCCAGCAGGAAGGAGGGGACTGAAGCTTTCTTT
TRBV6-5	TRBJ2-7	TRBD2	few	CASSYASGVYEQYF	TGTGCCAGCAGTTACGCTAGCGGAGTCTACGAGCAGTACTTC
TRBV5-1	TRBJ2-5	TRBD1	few	CASSFPTGQETQYF	TGCGCCAGCAGTTTTCCGACAGGGCAGGAGACCCAGTACTTC
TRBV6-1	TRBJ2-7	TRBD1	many	CASPITGGQGTYEQYF	TGTGCCAGCCCTATTACGGGGGGACAGGGTACCTACGAGCAGTACTTC
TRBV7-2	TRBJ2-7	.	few	CASSSSGGSFYEQYF	TGTGCCAGCAGCTCTTCAGGGGGGAGTTTCTACGAGCAGTACTTC
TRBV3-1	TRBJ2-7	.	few	CASSPDLNEQYF	TGTGCCAGCAGCCCCGACCTGAACGAGCAGTACTTC